Below are 20 T cell receptor beta chains sequenced from a single sample in a study of shared clonotypes between healthy human individuals. The method was immunoSEQ multiplex PCR; TCRdb's version includes in-frame clones alone and lacks a portion of them. The sample shows about 2 million clones, about 95% of them seen only once. Positive CCR7 selection of CD45RO-negative cells yielded the naive CD8 cells, and terminally differentiated effector memory CD45RA+ cells were excluded. Sequenced input: naive CD8+ T cells sorted from blood. The receptor source for this set is a man aged 18 to 30 in good health.

The V and J genes are TRBV4-3 and TRBJ2-7, with D hard to call. CDR1 and CDR2 (germline): LGHNA, YSLEER. V lost 1 base to trimming and J lost 4 bases, with 11 bases between them. This CDR3 has 14 residues. The CDR3 DNA follows: TGCGCCAGCAGCCAAGTGGGCCAGGCGTACGAGCAGTACTTC. Protein sequence: CASSQVGQAYEQYF.

This clone was observed once. The chain is built from TRBV7-9 and TRBJ1-1; TRBD1 aligns across 8 bases. Germline CDR1 SEHNR, CDR2 FQNEAQ (reference sequence). Trimming took 11 bases from V and 0 from J; bases not matched to a gene: 5. The CDR3 is 13 residues long. The CDR3 region has the DNA TGTGCCGGGGGGACAGGTATGAACACTGAAGCTTTCTTT. The encoded protein is CAGGTGMNTEAFF.

The V and J genes are TRBV5-5 and TRBJ2-1; D uncertain. The germline V gene has CDR1 SGHKS and CDR2 YYEKEE (reference sequence). Trimming took off 4 bases at V and 0 bases at J, with 14 bases between the two ends. The CDR3 extends over 16 amino acids. Written as DNA, the CDR3 is TGTGCCAGCAGCCCCGACGGTTCCTCCTCCTACAATGAGCAGTTCTTC. Translating gives CASSPDGSSSYNEQFF.

This clone was observed once. The sample holds other DNA sequences that translate to the same CDR3. The rearrangement joins TRBV11-2 to TRBJ2-7; D possibly matches TRBD1 or TRBD2 (6 bases each). The CDR3 has 13 amino acids. CDR1 is SGHAT and CDR2 is FQNNGV in the germline V gene. V was clipped by 3 bases and J by 6 bases, with 12 bases between them. In nucleotides, the CDR3 is TGTGCCAGCAGCTTTGGCAGGGGAGGCGAGCAGTACTTC. It specifies CASSFGRGGEQYF.

As concerns this clone: The sample holds other DNA sequences that translate to the same CDR3. The chain is built from TRBV5-4 and TRBJ2-7; D gene unclear. The CDR3 contains 11 residues. Trimming removed 0 bases at V and 7 bases at J, with 5 bases between. Per germline, CDR1 SGHNT and CDR2 YYREEE (reference sequence). The CDR3, as DNA: TGTGCCAGCAGCTTGGTCGGGGAGCAGTACTTC. Translation: CASSLVGEQYF.

The V gene is TRBV19, the J gene TRBJ2-7, with 10 positions matching TRBD2. The V segment lost 3 bases and the J segment 6 bases; nucleotides outside the gene matches: 5. This CDR3 contains 14 residues. Germline V CDR1 and CDR2: LNHDA, SQIVND (reference sequence). The DNA for the CDR3 is TGTGCCAGTAGTATTGTCCTAGCGGGAGTCGAGCAGTACTTC. Protein product: CASSIVLAGVEQYF.

The chain carries TRBV27 and TRBJ2-1, with 8 bases lining up with TRBD2. The CDR3 runs to 17 residues. The germline V gene encodes CDR1 MNHEY and CDR2 SMNVEV (reference sequence). Trimming at V came to 5 bases and at J to 3 bases, leaving 12 bases not matched to a gene. The CDR3 spells CASSLYSGGGFYNEQFF. CDR3 in DNA: TGTGCCAGCAGTCTATACTCGGGAGGGGGATTCTACAATGAGCAGTTCTTC.

For this clone: Additional DNA sequences in this sample encode the identical CDR3. The chain joins TRBV7-9 to TRBJ2-7, with D tentatively TRBD1 (5 bases). This CDR3 comprises 13 residues. The V gene lost 5 bases and the J gene lost 0 bases, with 8 bases spanning the gap. CDR1 and CDR2 from the germline V gene are SEHNR and FQNEAQ (reference sequence). CDR3 in amino acids: CASSLDSSYEQYF. DNA for the CDR3: TGTGCCAGCAGCCTCGACAGCTCCTACGAGCAGTACTTC.

The genes are TRBV7-9 and TRBJ1-6; D remains unclear. The length of the CDR3 is 13 residues. The germline gives CDR1 SEHNR, CDR2 FQNEAQ (reference sequence). The V end was cut by 7 bases, the J end by 7 bases, with 11 bases between. CDR3 protein: CASTSGLNSPLHF. Written as DNA, the CDR3 is TGTGCCAGCACCTCGGGCCTGAATTCACCCCTCCACTTT.

The rearrangement joins TRBV7-9 to TRBJ2-3; 7 bases line up with TRBD2. The germline V gene encodes CDR1 SEHNR and CDR2 FQNEAQ (reference sequence). This CDR3 is built from 16 residues. The V gene end was trimmed by 6 bases and the J gene end by 2 bases; junction bases not matched to a gene: 11. The CDR3 region has the DNA TGTGCCAGCAGTTCGAGGACTAGTGCCCTCACAGATACGCAGTATTTT. Protein sequence: CASSSRTSALTDTQYF.

In its sample, this clone was seen once. The chain links TRBV6-1 to TRBJ2-7, with D tentatively TRBD1 (5 bases). Germline values: CDR1 MNHNS, CDR2 SASEGT. The V gene lost 3 bases and the J gene lost 6 bases, with 15 bases spanning the gap. The CDR3 extends over 14 amino acids. The CDR3 here is CASSERRGGGEQYF. In DNA, the CDR3 is TGTGCCAGCAGTGAGAGAAGGGGTGGTGGCGAGCAGTACTTC.

The chain links TRBV10-3 to TRBJ1-1; 11 bases line up with TRBD1. Germline V gene lookup returns CDR1 ENHRY and CDR2 SYGVKD. V lost 4 bases and J lost 3; bases outside the gene matches: 13. The length of the CDR3 is 18 residues. The CDR3 sequence: CAISAFRDRGGLDTEAFF. The CDR3 DNA sequence: TGTGCCATCAGTGCCTTCCGGGACAGGGGGGGATTGGACACTGAAGCTTTCTTT.

This chain joins TRBV4-3 and TRBJ2-1, with 9 bases matching TRBD2. This CDR3 comprises 17 residues. The germline gives CDR1 LGHNA, CDR2 YSLEER. V gave up 0 bases and J gave up 0 bases; unmatched junction bases: 3. The CDR3 DNA follows: TGCGCCAGCAGCCAAGAGACTAGCGGAGTCTCCTACAATGAGCAGTTCTTC. Translation gives CASSQETSGVSYNEQFF.

The chain combines TRBV5-1 with TRBJ2-3, with D perhaps TRBD1 (5 bases). Germline V gene data show CDR1 as SGHRS and CDR2 as YFSETQ. V was trimmed by 0 bases and J by 5 bases, leaving 22 bases between them. The CDR3 has 18 residues. CDR3 bases: TGCGCCAGCAGCTTGGACGACCCCCGTTTGGGGCATGGAGATACGCAGTATTTT. Translating gives CASSLDDPRLGHGDTQYF.

This clone is a singleton in its sample. The chain employs TRBV27 and TRBJ1-4; 9 bases fit TRBD1. After removal of 3 bases from V and 7 bases from J, the junction contained 9 bases not matched to a gene. CDR1 MNHEY and CDR2 SMNVEV come from the germline V gene (reference sequence). CDR3 length: 16 amino acids. CDR3 in amino acids: CASSFIPPGQGEKLFF. The CDR3 DNA sequence: TGTGCCAGCAGTTTCATCCCCCCGGGACAGGGTGAAAAACTGTTTTTT. Supplemented by reference TRBV27 and TRBJ1-4, the full variable domain reads EAQVTQNPRYLITVTGKKLTVTCSQNMNHEYMSWYRQDPGLGLRQIYYSMNVEVTDKGDVPEGYKVSRKEKRNFPLILESPSPNQTSLYFCASSFIPPGQGEKLFFGSGTQLSVL.

The CDR3, as DNA: TGCAGCGTTTGGACAGGGAGCACAGATACGCAGTATTTT. Translated, it gives CSVWTGSTDTQYF. The chain has TRBV29-1 and TRBJ2-3, with 8 bases fitting TRBD1. The trim removed 5 bases at V and 0 bases at J, leaving 1 base unmatched. The CDR3 covers 13 residues. Germline lookup yields CDR1 SQVTM and CDR2 ANQGSEA.

This clone has just a few counts. In the same sample, other DNA sequences code for this CDR3. The CDR3 sequence: CASRTLYEQYF. DNA for the CDR3: TGTGCCAGCCGGACTCTCTACGAGCAGTACTTC. The chain combines TRBV6-5 with TRBJ2-7; a weak D match, TRBD2 (5 bases). Trimming shortened V by 8 bases and J by 3 bases, and 8 bases separated the two germline ends. Germline lookup yields CDR1 MNHEY and CDR2 SVGAGI. CDR3 length: 11 residues.

The gene calls are TRBV19 and TRBJ1-1; D is uncertain. The V end was cut by 5 bases, the J end by 2 bases, with 24 bases between. The CDR3 length is 18 residues. The V gene's germline CDR1 is LNHDA and CDR2 SQIVND (reference sequence). The CDR3 coding sequence is TGTGCCAGTAGTCCCAAAGAGGAGGTTGCGGACGAAAACACTGAAGCTTTCTTT. Translated: CASSPKEEVADENTEAFF.

The chain uses TRBV6-5 and TRBJ1-1, with D unresolved. Germline V gene lookup returns CDR1 MNHEY and CDR2 SVGAGI. The V and J ends lost 2 bases and 6 bases respectively, with 10 bases between them. This CDR3 comprises 13 residues. In nucleotides, the CDR3 is TGTGCCAGCAGTTACGCCGGAGGGCCTGAAGCTTTCTTT. Protein product: CASSYAGGPEAFF.

This chain connects TRBV19 to TRBJ1-5, with 7 bases matching TRBD1. Germline-derived CDR1 and CDR2 are LNHDA and SQIVND (reference sequence). V gave up 5 bases and J gave up 0 bases; unmatched junction bases: 10. CDR3 length: 17 residues. CDR3 residues: CASSLGWGQNSNQPQHF. CDR3 nucleotide sequence: TGTGCCAGTAGTCTGGGATGGGGACAGAATAGCAATCAGCCCCAGCATTTT.